This TCR beta chain was observed in a study of blood T cells in healthy people across ages. The second PCR ran about 7 to 12 cycles with a sample-barcoded 5' primer and J-beta primers. Each CDR3 protein gets one entry after TCRdb re-called the 5' RACE reads with MiXCR. Of about 1.8 million distinct CDR3 sequences in the sample, around 48% were seen once. With 0 bases removed from V and 8 bases from J, the gap between germline ends came to 10 bases. Germline loops: CDR1 LGHNA, CDR2 YSLEER. This CDR3 is 13 amino acids long. The clonotype comes from a woman in her thirties or forties in good health. The sample consisted of blood. The V and J genes are TRBV4-3 and TRBJ1-2; D possibly corresponds to TRBD1 (6 bases). The chain's CDR3 is CASSQDLDRGYTF. CDR3 nucleotides: TGCGCCAGCAGCCAAGATCTCGACAGGGGCTACACCTTC.